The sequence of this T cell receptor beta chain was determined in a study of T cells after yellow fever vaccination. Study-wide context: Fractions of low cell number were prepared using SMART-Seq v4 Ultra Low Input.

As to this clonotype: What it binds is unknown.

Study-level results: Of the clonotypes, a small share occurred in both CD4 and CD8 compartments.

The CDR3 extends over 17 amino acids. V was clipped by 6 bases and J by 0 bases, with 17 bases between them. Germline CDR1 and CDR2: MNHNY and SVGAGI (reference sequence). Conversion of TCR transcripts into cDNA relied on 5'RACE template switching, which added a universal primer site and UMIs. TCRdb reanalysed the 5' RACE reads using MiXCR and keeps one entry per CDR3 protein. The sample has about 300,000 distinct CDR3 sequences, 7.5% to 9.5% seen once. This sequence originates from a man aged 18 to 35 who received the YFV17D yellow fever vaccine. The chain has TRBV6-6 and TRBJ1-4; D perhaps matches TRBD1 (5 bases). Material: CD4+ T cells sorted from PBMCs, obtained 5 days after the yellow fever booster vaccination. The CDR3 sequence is CASRPRRDRPTNEKLFF. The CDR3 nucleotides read TGTGCCAGCAGACCTAGGAGGGACCGTCCAACTAATGAAAAACTGTTTTTT.